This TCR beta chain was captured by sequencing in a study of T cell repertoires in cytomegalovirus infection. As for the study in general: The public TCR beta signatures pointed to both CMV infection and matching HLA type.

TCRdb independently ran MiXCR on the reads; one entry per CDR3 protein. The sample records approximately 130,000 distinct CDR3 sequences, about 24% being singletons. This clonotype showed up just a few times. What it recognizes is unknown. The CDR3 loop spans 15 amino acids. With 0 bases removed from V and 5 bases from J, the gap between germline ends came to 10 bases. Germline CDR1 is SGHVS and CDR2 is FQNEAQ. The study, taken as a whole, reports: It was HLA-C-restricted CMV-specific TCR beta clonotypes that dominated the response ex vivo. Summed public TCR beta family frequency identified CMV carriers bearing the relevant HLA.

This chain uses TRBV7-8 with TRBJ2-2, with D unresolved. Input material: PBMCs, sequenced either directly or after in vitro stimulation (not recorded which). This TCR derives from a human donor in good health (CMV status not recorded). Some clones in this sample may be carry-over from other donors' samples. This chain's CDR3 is CASSLAALGTGELFF. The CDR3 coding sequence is TGTGCCAGCAGCTTAGCGGCCCTAGGGACCGGGGAGCTGTTTTTT.